This passage covers 31 T cell receptor beta chains from one sample sequenced in a study of blood T cell repertoires in COVID-19. Clones were read by immunoSEQ multiplex PCR, and TCRdb kept only the in-frame ones, dropping some. The sample lists roughly 370,000 clones, roughly 89% occurring once. Sequencing was done on a sample of PBMCs or T cells enriched from blood (not recorded which). These receptors came from a woman in her fifties or sixties who had recovered from COVID-19.

This chain joins TRBV5-4 and TRBJ2-5, with 7 nucleotides matching TRBD1. CDR3 length: 15 amino acids. V was pared by 5 bases and J by 3 bases, with 10 bases of the junction left unmatched. Germline CDR1 and CDR2: SGHNT and YYREEE (reference sequence). The CDR3 loop reads CASSYPSGGEETQYF. CDR3 in DNA: TGTGCCAGCAGTTACCCGTCAGGGGGTGAAGAGACCCAGTACTTC.

The chain couples TRBV10-3 to TRBJ2-1; D is unclear. Trimming left V 6 bases short and J 9 bases short, with 12 bases between. Germline values: CDR1 ENHRY, CDR2 SYGVKD. The CDR3 has 12 amino acids. The CDR3 DNA reads as TGTGCCATCAGGAACTCCGCCGGTGAGCAGTTCTTC. It yields the protein CAIRNSAGEQFF.

This sequence joins TRBV7-8 and TRBJ1-1; D unresolved. This CDR3 is 17 amino acids long. Germline V CDR1 and CDR2: SGHVS, FQNEAQ. With 0 bases removed from V and 5 bases from J, the gap between germline ends came to 19 bases. CDR3 coding DNA: TGTGCCAGCAGCTTAGCGGTGAGGGTTCGATCGGCAACTGAAGCTTTCTTT. Translation gives CASSLAVRVRSATEAFF. Supplemented by reference TRBV7-8 and TRBJ1-1, the full variable domain reads GAGVSQSPRYKVAKRGQDVALRCDPISGHVSLFWYQQALGQGPEFLTYFQNEAQLDKSGLPSDRFFAERPEGSVSTLKIQRTQQEDSAVYLCASSLAVRVRSATEAFFGQGTRLTVV.

The genes are TRBV18 and TRBJ2-2, with TRBD1 identical over 10 bases. Germline CDR1 reads KGHSH; CDR2 reads LQKENI. This CDR3 spans 14 amino acids. V lost 3 bases, J lost 5 bases, and 0 bases stayed unmatched. CDR3 DNA: TGTGCCAGCTCACCGGGACAGGGGACCGGGGAGCTGTTTTTT. Translating gives CASSPGQGTGELFF.

The chain employs TRBV7-2 and TRBJ1-6, with TRBD1 matching over 7 bases. CDR1 is SGHTA and CDR2 is FQGNSA in the germline V gene. This CDR3 contains 15 residues. V lost 4 bases to trimming and J lost 2 bases; unmatched junction nucleotides: 2. The CDR3 DNA reads as TGTGCCAGCAGCTACAGGGGTACCTATAATTCACCCCTCCACTTT. Translated, it gives CASSYRGTYNSPLHF. The whole variable domain, remainder taken from reference TRBV7-2 and TRBJ1-6, is GAGVSQSPSNKVTEKGKDVELRCDPISGHTALYWYRQSLGQGLEFLIYFQGNSAPDKSGLPSDRFSAERTGGSVSTLTIQRTQQEDSAVYLCASSYRGTYNSPLHFGNGTRLTVT.

This chain links TRBV9 with TRBJ1-3; TRBD1 matches at 7 bases. CDR3 length: 15 residues. Trimming at V came to 3 bases and at J to 2 bases, leaving 5 bases not matched to a gene. Germline V gene sequence: CDR1 SGDLS, CDR2 YYNGEE. Here the CDR3 DNA reads TGTGCCAGCAGCGGGACTACAGGGGCTGGAAACACCATATATTTT. Amino acids: CASSGTTGAGNTIYF.

This chain joins TRBV6-5 and TRBJ2-7; tentatively, D is TRBD2 (6 bases). The CDR3 is made up of 15 amino acids. Germline V gene data show CDR1 as MNHEY and CDR2 as SVGAGI. V gave up 8 bases and J gave up 2 bases, with 19 bases separating them. CDR3: CASAEHKRVPYEQYF. CDR3 DNA sequence: TGTGCCAGCGCGGAACACAAGCGGGTCCCCTACGAGCAGTACTTC.

The chain uses TRBV11-2 and TRBJ2-7; a weak D match, TRBD1 (5 bases). This CDR3 comprises 15 residues. The V end was cut by 5 bases, the J end by 2 bases, with 16 bases between. CDR1 and CDR2 from the germline V gene are SGHAT and FQNNGV. DNA of the CDR3: TGTGCCAGCAGCAAAATCACCCAGGGCCCCTACGAGCAGTACTTC. Translating it yields CASSKITQGPYEQYF.

The gene calls are TRBV30 and TRBJ2-2; 8 bases match TRBD1. Germline V gene lookup returns CDR1 GTSNPN and CDR2 SVGIG (reference sequence). Trimming removed 5 bases from V and 6 bases from J; junction bases left unmatched: 5. This CDR3 contains 13 residues. The CDR3 sequence is CAWAGQVSGELFF. The CDR3, as DNA: TGTGCCTGGGCGGGACAGGTCTCCGGGGAGCTGTTTTTT.

V is TRBV13 and J is TRBJ1-4; the match to TRBD1 covers 11 bases. This CDR3 is 13 amino acids long. CDR1 is PRHDT and CDR2 is FYEKMQ in the germline V gene (reference sequence). The V and J ends lost 4 bases and 10 bases, in that order; junction bases with no gene match: 2. CDR3 amino acids: CASSSGTGGKLFF. The CDR3 nucleotides are TGTGCCAGCAGCTCCGGGACAGGGGGAAAACTGTTTTTT.

The chain combines TRBV28 with TRBJ1-2, with a possible D match to TRBD1 (5 bases). Germline V gene lookup returns CDR1 MDHEN and CDR2 SYDVKM. The CDR3 consists of 14 residues. V shed 5 bases and J shed 4 bases, with 14 bases lying between them. For the CDR3, the DNA is TGTGCCAGCAGTCATACTGACAGCCCCTATGGCTACACCTTC. The encoded protein is CASSHTDSPYGYTF.

V is TRBV9 and J is TRBJ2-1; D is perhaps TRBD1 (6 bases). Trimming cost V 4 bases and J 7 bases, with 18 bases left between them. Germline assignment: CDR1 SGDLS and CDR2 YYNGEE. The CDR3 has 15 amino acids. The DNA of the CDR3 is TGTGCCAGCAGCATAGACGGGACAACTGCTAATGAGCAGTTCTTC. Translation: CASSIDGTTANEQFF.

V and J are TRBV4-1 and TRBJ2-7; TRBD1 matches at 7 bases. Looked up from germline, CDR1 is MGHRA and CDR2 is YSYEKL. V shed 1 base, J shed 6 bases, and the junction held 9 bases outside the gene matches. The CDR3 totals 15 residues. This CDR3 reads CASSQADRELTEQYF. DNA of the CDR3: TGCGCCAGCAGCCAAGCCGACAGGGAGCTAACCGAGCAGTACTTC.

The V call is TRBV5-1, the J call TRBJ2-5; the match to TRBD2 covers 9 bases. CDR3 length: 14 amino acids. CDR1 is SGHRS, CDR2 YFSETQ, per germline. The junction had 2 bases not matched to a gene; V was cut back by 0 bases and J by 5 bases. CDR3 residues: CASSLASGAETQYF. CDR3 coding DNA: TGCGCCAGCAGCTTGGCTAGCGGGGCGGAGACCCAGTACTTC.

This clone was seen just once. V and J are TRBV9 and TRBJ2-2, with a weak D call TRBD2 (5 bases). With 1 base removed from V and 6 bases from J, the gap between germline ends came to 13 bases. The CDR3 totals 15 residues. Germline values: CDR1 SGDLS, CDR2 YYNGEE. CDR3 region: CASSVTVLGSGELFF. The CDR3 region has the DNA TGTGCCAGCAGCGTAACCGTACTAGGGTCCGGGGAGCTGTTTTTT.

The rearrangement joins TRBV28 to TRBJ1-2; D possibly corresponds to TRBD1 (6 bases). Per germline, CDR1 MDHEN and CDR2 SYDVKM. Between the trimmed V and J ends, which lost 5 bases and 9 bases, there was a span of 13 bases. The CDR3 has 12 residues. The DNA for the CDR3 is TGTGCCAGCAGTACCGGGACAAGGAGCTACACCTTC. Residues: CASSTGTRSYTF.

J is TRBJ2-3 and V is TRBV6-5, with a tentative D call TRBD1 (5 bases). V shed 4 bases and J shed 2 bases, with 13 bases lying between them. CDR1 and CDR2 from the germline V gene are MNHEY and SVGAGI. The CDR3 extends over 15 amino acids. CDR3 DNA: TGTGCCAGCAGTTCACGCGGACACTCCACAGATACGCAGTATTTT. Protein sequence: CASSSRGHSTDTQYF.

This clone occurred once. This chain links TRBV25-1 with TRBJ1-4, with 7 bases aligning to TRBD1. The V and J ends lost 4 bases and 8 bases, in that order; junction bases with no gene match: 10. The germline gives CDR1 MGHDK, CDR2 SYGVNS. The CDR3 is 15 residues long. CDR3 sequence reads: CASSGYRGFGEKLFF. CDR3 bases: TGTGCCAGCAGTGGCTACAGGGGCTTTGGCGAAAAACTGTTTTTT.

This clone was seen a handful of times. This chain links TRBV2 with TRBJ1-1; a weak D match, TRBD1 (6 bases). The V end was cut by 8 bases, the J end by 3 bases, with 10 bases between. CDR1 and CDR2 from the germline V gene are SNHLY and FYNNEI. The CDR3 consists of 12 residues. In DNA form, the CDR3 reads TGTGCCAGCGCCCACAGGGACACTGAAGCTTTCTTT. As protein: CASAHRDTEAFF.

The genes are TRBV7-9 and TRBJ1-5, with a tentative D call TRBD1 (6 bases). The CDR3 has 14 residues. The V and J ends lost 3 bases and 7 bases respectively, with 13 bases between them. Germline V gene sequence: CDR1 SEHNR, CDR2 FQNEAQ (reference sequence). The CDR3 here is CASSFGGAQQPQHF. CDR3 in DNA: TGTGCCAGCAGCTTTGGGGGGGCACAACAGCCCCAGCATTTT.

The CDR3 DNA reads TGTGCCAGCAGTTTGTTGGCAGAGACTAAAGAGACCCAGTACTTC. As protein: CASSLLAETKETQYF. The chain uses TRBV2 and TRBJ2-5; possible D gene TRBD2, 5 bases. The V end was cut by 5 bases, the J end by 3 bases, with 16 bases between. CDR3 length: 15 amino acids. Per the germline V gene, CDR1 is SNHLY and CDR2 is FYNNEI.

This chain joins TRBV25-1 and TRBJ1-6; 7 bases line up with TRBD1. The CDR3 is made up of 15 amino acids. The trim removed 9 bases at V and 8 bases at J, leaving 13 bases unmatched. The germline V gene has CDR1 MGHDK and CDR2 SYGVNS. Written as DNA, the CDR3 is TGTGCCAGTAGTCCACAGGGGTTTTGGGATTCACCCCTCCACTTT. Residues: CASSPQGFWDSPLHF.

The chain carries TRBV20-1 and TRBJ2-3; D gene uncertain. V lost 4 bases and J lost 11, with 13 bases in between. The CDR3 loop spans 11 amino acids. CDR1 is DFQATT and CDR2 is SNEGSKA in the germline V gene (reference sequence). The CDR3 loop reads CSAIVIAGQYF. The CDR3 region has the DNA TGCAGTGCTATAGTCATCGCAGGGCAGTATTTT.

The chain is built from TRBV6-5 and TRBJ1-3; tentatively, D is TRBD1 (6 bases). The V and J ends lost 8 bases and 3 bases respectively, with 14 bases between them. Germline lookup yields CDR1 MNHEY and CDR2 SVGAGI. CDR3 length: 14 residues. DNA for the CDR3: TGTGCCAGCCGTACAGGGTATGGTGGAAACACCATATATTTT. Protein: CASRTGYGGNTIYF.

The J gene is TRBJ1-3, the V gene TRBV12-3 or TRBV12-4, with unresolved D. The CDR3 length is 13 residues. V lost 2 bases, J lost 6 bases, and 8 bases lay in between. The CDR3 loop is CASSLTLSNTIYF. The CDR3 DNA is TGTGCCAGCAGTTTAACCCTATCAAACACCATATATTTT.

V and J are TRBV2 and TRBJ2-7; D is unclear. The germline CDR1 and CDR2 sequences are SNHLY and FYNNEI. V shed 6 bases and J shed 3 bases, with 3 bases lying between them. CDR3 length: 10 amino acids. In DNA form, the CDR3 reads TGTGCCAGCAGCTTCTACGAGCAGTACTTC. Its protein is CASSFYEQYF.

The rearrangement joins TRBV27 to TRBJ1-1; 7 bases align to TRBD1. This CDR3 is built from 16 residues. The ends lost 5 bases at V and 0 bases at J; junction bases unmatched: 9. Germline-derived CDR1 and CDR2 are MNHEY and SMNVEV (reference sequence). In DNA form, the CDR3 reads TGTGCCAGCAGTAAAGGACAGGAAATATTGAACACTGAAGCTTTCTTT. Translation gives CASSKGQEILNTEAFF.

The V call is TRBV29-1, the J call TRBJ2-5; D unresolved. Trimming removed 3 bases from V and 5 bases from J, with 10 bases in between. This CDR3 is 12 amino acids long. Germline CDR1 is SQVTM and CDR2 is ANQGSEA. The CDR3 region is CSVESAWETQYF. The CDR3 nucleotides read TGCAGCGTTGAGTCCGCGTGGGAGACCCAGTACTTC.

The chain joins TRBV19 to TRBJ2-7, with a tentative D call TRBD1 (6 bases). V gave up 4 bases and J gave up 4 bases, with 11 bases separating them. Germline V gene data show CDR1 as LNHDA and CDR2 as SQIVND (reference sequence). The CDR3 is made up of 13 amino acids. The CDR3 loop is CASSRNREYEQYF. The DNA for the CDR3 is TGTGCCAGTAGTAGAAACAGGGAGTACGAGCAGTACTTC.

The gene calls are TRBV11-3 and TRBJ2-1; D is unresolved. V dropped 5 bases and J dropped 8 bases, with 10 bases sitting between them. The germline V gene encodes CDR1 SGHNT and CDR2 YENEEA. The CDR3 runs to 12 residues. The CDR3 DNA follows: TGTGCCAGCAGCCTCGCCGGAGATGAGCAGTTCTTC. Protein: CASSLAGDEQFF.

The chain joins TRBV4-2 to TRBJ2-1; 7 bases are shared with TRBD2. The V segment lost 0 bases and the J segment 6 bases; nucleotides outside the gene matches: 5. The CDR3 spans 15 residues. The germline gives CDR1 LGHNA, CDR2 YNFKEQ. The CDR3 nucleotides read TGTGCCAGCAGCCAAGAAGGCGGGGGTCTCAATGAGCAGTTCTTC. This translates into CASSQEGGGLNEQFF.